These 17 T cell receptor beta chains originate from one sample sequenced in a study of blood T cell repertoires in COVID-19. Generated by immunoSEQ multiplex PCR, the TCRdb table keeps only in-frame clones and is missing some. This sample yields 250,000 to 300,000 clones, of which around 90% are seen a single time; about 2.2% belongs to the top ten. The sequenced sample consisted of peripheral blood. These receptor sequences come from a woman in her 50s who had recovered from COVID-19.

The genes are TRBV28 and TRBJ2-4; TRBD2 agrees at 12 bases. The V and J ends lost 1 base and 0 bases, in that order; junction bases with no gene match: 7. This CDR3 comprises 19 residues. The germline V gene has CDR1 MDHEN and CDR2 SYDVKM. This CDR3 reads CASSLLTSGSRLAKNIQYF. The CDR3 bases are TGTGCCAGCAGTTTATTGACTAGCGGGAGCCGCCTAGCCAAAAACATTCAGTACTTC. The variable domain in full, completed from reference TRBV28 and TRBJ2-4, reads DVKVTQSSRYLVKRTGEKVFLECVQDMDHENMFWYRQDPGLGLRLIYFSYDVKMKEKGDIPEGYSVSREKKERFSLILESASTNQTSMYLCASSLLTSGSRLAKNIQYFGAGTRLSVL.

Here the CDR3 reads CASSLSGGATQYF. In DNA, the CDR3 is TGTGCCAGCAGTCTCTCCGGGGGGGCAACGCAGTATTTT. The chain is built from TRBV27 and TRBJ2-3; 8 bases fit TRBD2. Germline V gene sequence: CDR1 MNHEY, CDR2 SMNVEV (reference sequence). With V trimmed by 5 bases and J by 9 bases, 7 bases remained unmatched. The CDR3 sequence is 13 residues long.

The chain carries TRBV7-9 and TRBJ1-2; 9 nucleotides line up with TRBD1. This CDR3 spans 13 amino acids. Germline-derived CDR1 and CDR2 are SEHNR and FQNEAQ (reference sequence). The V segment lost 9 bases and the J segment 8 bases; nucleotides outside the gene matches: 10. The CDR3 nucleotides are TGTGCCAGTAACCCGGGACAGGGCGCCGGCTACACCTTC. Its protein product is CASNPGQGAGYTF. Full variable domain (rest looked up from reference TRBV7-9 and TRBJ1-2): DTGVSQNPRHKITKRGQNVTFRCDPISEHNRLYWYRQTLGQGPEFLTYFQNEAQLEKSRLLSDRFSAERPKGSFSTLEIQRTEQGDSAMYLCASNPGQGAGYTFGSGTRLTVV.

CDR3 nucleotides: TGTGCCAGCAGTTTACGGCAGGATGAGACCCAGTACTTC. It translates to CASSLRQDETQYF. V is TRBV27 and J is TRBJ2-5; D gene ambiguous. Germline lookup yields CDR1 MNHEY and CDR2 SMNVEV (reference sequence). The CDR3 totals 13 residues. Trimming stripped 2 bases from V and 5 bases from J, with 9 bases between.

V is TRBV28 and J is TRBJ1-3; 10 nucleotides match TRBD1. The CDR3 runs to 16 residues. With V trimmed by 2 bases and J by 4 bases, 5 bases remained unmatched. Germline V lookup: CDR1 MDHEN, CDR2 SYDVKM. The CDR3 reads CASSLVGTGVGNTIYF. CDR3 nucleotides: TGTGCCAGCAGTTTAGTTGGGACAGGGGTCGGAAACACCATATATTTT.

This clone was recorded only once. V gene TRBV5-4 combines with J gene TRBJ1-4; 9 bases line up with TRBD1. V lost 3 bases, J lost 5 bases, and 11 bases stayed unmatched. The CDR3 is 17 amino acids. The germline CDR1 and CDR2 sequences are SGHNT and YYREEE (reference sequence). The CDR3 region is CASSSRFPGQGNEKLFF. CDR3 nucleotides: TGTGCCAGCAGCTCACGATTTCCGGGACAGGGCAATGAAAAACTGTTTTTT.

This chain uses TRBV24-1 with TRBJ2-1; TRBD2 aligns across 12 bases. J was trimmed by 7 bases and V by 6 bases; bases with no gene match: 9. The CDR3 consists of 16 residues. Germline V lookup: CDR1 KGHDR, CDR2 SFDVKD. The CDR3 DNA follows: TGTGCCACCAGTCCGTCTAGCGGGGGGGCGGTTAATGAGCAGTTCTTC. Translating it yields CATSPSSGGAVNEQFF.

The CDR3 reads CASSLGGLAVNTGELFF. In DNA, the CDR3 is TGCGCCAGCAGCTTGGGCGGACTAGCAGTGAACACCGGGGAGCTGTTTTTT. This sequence joins TRBV5-1 and TRBJ2-2; 8 bases are a match to TRBD2. The CDR3 loop spans 17 amino acids. The V gene end was trimmed by 0 bases and the J gene end by 1 base; junction bases not matched to a gene: 5. Germline CDR1 is SGHRS and CDR2 is YFSETQ.

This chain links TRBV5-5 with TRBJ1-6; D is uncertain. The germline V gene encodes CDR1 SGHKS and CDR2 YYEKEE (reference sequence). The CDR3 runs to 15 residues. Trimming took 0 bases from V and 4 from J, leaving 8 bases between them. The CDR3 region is CASSLDRGYNSPLHF. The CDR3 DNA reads TGTGCCAGCAGCTTGGATCGGGGTTATAATTCACCCCTCCACTTT.

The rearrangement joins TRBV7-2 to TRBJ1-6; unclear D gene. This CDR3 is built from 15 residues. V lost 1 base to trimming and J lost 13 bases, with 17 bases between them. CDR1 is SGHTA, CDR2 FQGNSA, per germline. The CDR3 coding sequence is TGTGCCAGCAGCTTAGTGTCCCGAATCGCGTCCCCCCTCCACTTT. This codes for CASSLVSRIASPLHF.

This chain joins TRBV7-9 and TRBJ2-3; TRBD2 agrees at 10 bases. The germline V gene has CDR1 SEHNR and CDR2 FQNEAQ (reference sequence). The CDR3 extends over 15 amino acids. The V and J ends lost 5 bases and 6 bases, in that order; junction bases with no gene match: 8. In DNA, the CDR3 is TGTGCCAGCAGCGGGACTAGCGAATGGGTGGATACGCAGTATTTT. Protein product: CASSGTSEWVDTQYF.

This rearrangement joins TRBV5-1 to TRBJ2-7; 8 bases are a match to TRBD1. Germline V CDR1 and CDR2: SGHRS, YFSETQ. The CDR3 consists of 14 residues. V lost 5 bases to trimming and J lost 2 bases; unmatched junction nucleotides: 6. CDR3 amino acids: CASRYRGETYEQYF. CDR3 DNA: TGCGCCAGCAGATACAGGGGGGAGACCTACGAGCAGTACTTC.

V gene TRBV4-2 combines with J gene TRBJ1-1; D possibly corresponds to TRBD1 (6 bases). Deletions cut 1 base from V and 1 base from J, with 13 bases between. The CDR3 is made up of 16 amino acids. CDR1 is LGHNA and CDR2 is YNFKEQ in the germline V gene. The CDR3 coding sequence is TGTGCCAGCAGCCAAGTCCAGGGGTTCGGGAACACTGAAGCTTTCTTT. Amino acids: CASSQVQGFGNTEAFF.

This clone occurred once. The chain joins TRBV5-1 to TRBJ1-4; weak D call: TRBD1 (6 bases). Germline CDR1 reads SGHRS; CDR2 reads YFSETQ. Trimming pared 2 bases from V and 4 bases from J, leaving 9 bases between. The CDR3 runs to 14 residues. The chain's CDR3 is CASSLRGGNEKLFF. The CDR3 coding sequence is TGCGCCAGCAGCTTAAGGGGGGGTAATGAAAAACTGTTTTTT.

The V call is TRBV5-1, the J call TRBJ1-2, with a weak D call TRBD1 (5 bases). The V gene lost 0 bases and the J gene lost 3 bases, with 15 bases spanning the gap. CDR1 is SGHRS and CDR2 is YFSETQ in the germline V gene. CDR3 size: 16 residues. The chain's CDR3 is CASSLVTGGTDYGYTF. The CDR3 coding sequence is TGCGCCAGCAGCTTGGTAACAGGAGGGACTGACTATGGCTACACCTTC. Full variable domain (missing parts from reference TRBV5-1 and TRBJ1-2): KAGVTQTPRYLIKTRGQQVTLSCSPISGHRSVSWYQQTPGQGLQFLFEYFSETQRNKGNFPGRFSGRQFSNSRSEMNVSTLELGDSALYLCASSLVTGGTDYGYTFGSGTRLTVV.

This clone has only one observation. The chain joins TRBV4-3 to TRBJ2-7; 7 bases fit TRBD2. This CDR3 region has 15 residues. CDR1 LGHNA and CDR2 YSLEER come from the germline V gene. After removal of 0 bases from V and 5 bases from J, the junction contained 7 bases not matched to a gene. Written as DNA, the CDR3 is TGCGCCAGCAGCCAAGATCGACTAGCTCTTGACGAGCAGTACTTC. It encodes CASSQDRLALDEQYF.

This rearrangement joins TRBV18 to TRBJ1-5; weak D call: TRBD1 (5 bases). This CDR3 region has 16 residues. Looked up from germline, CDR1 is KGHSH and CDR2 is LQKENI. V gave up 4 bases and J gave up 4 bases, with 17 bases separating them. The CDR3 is CASSLGGGAGNQPQHF. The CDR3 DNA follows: TGTGCCAGCTCACTGGGCGGAGGGGCCGGAAATCAGCCCCAGCATTTT.